The rows below give T cell receptor beta chains drawn from one sample of a study of cytomegalovirus exposure and HLA in healthy donors. Some clones are missing from TCRdb's copy, which holds only in-frame ones; the method was immunoSEQ multiplex PCR. The sample gives 150,000 to 200,000 clones, approximately 85% of which show up once; more than 1.5% is in the top ten. The specimen was PBMCs. The origin of the receptors is a man aged 18-30 years in good health and CMV-seronegative. Each CDR3 is given with its conserved first and last residue. A D gene is named only where the DNA matches it firmly. Not every row has a clone size; where given, it reads once, few, many or a size class.

CDR3,DNA,J,size,V,length,D
CASSPRYGENTEAFF,TGTGCCAGCAGTCCAAGGTACGGGGAGAACACTGAAGCTTTCTTT,TRBJ1-1,NA,TRBV25-1,15,NA
CASRRGILSGNTIYF,TGTGCCAGCAGGAGAGGGATCCTCTCTGGAAACACCATATATTTT,TRBJ1-3,NA,TRBV6-6,15,NA
CATSLGGGSYEQYF,TGTGCCACCAGCTTAGGAGGAGGGTCCTACGAGCAGTACTTC,TRBJ2-7,NA,TRBV15,14,NA
CASSFRTGLNTEAFF,TGTGCCAGCAGCTTCAGGACAGGGTTAAACACTGAAGCTTTCTTT,TRBJ1-1,NA,TRBV5-6,15,TRBD1
CASSRGTASSYEQYF,TGTGCCAGCAGCCGAGGGACAGCGAGCTCCTACGAGCAGTACTTC,TRBJ2-7,NA,TRBV11-2,15,TRBD1
CAWSEGTGTLDTQYF,TGTGCCTGGAGTGAAGGGACAGGGACATTAGATACGCAGTATTTT,TRBJ2-3,NA,TRBV30,15,TRBD1
CASSLRVGGETQYF,TGTGCCAGCAGTTTACGAGTAGGGGGAGAGACCCAGTACTTC,TRBJ2-5,once,TRBV28,14,NA
CASSEVAGGLNEQFF,TGTGCCAGCAGTGAGGTGGCGGGGGGTCTCAATGAGCAGTTCTTC,TRBJ2-1,NA,TRBV6-4,15,TRBD2
CASSVGRGPGELFF,TGTGCCAGCAGCGTAGGCAGGGGGCCCGGGGAGCTGTTTTTT,TRBJ2-2,NA,TRBV9,14,TRBD1
CASTLAGGGETQYF,TGCGCCAGCACCTTGGCGGGGGGGGGAGAGACCCAGTACTTC,TRBJ2-5,NA,TRBV5-1,14,TRBD2
CASISGKGGVIHYEQYF,TGTGCCAGCATTTCCGGTAAAGGGGGAGTCATTCACTACGAGCAGTACTTC,TRBJ2-7,NA,TRBV27,17,NA
CASSRDETTGGNQPQHF,TGTGCCAGCTCACGGGACGAGACGACAGGAGGTAATCAGCCCCAGCATTTT,TRBJ1-5,NA,TRBV18,17,NA
CASSFPSSTDTQYF,TGTGCCAGCAGTTTCCCTAGTAGCACAGATACGCAGTATTTT,TRBJ2-3,NA,TRBV28,14,NA
CAAGQGNNQPQHF,TGTGCCGCCGGACAGGGTAATAATCAGCCCCAGCATTTT,TRBJ1-5,NA,TRBV15,13,TRBD1
CASRGQGGYEQYF,TGTGCCAGTAGGGGTCAGGGAGGCTACGAGCAGTACTTC,TRBJ2-7,once,TRBV19,13,NA
CASSLGGDPNQPQHF,TGTGCCAGCAGCTTGGGGGGGGACCCCAATCAGCCCCAGCATTTT,TRBJ1-5,NA,TRBV5-8,15,NA
CASSSQGSTEAFF,TGTGCCAGCAGCTCACAGGGAAGCACTGAAGCTTTCTTT,TRBJ1-1,NA,TRBV11-2,13,NA
CASSFWGRADTEAFF,TGTGCCAGCAGTTTCTGGGGGCGAGCGGACACTGAAGCTTTCTTT,TRBJ1-1,NA,TRBV28,15,NA
CASSPGSGNTIYF,TGTGCCAGCAGCCCGGGCTCTGGAAACACCATATATTTT,TRBJ1-3,NA,TRBV5-6,13,NA
CSARDISNYGYTF,TGCAGCGCCCGGGACATTTCTAACTATGGCTACACCTTC,TRBJ1-2,NA,TRBV29-1,13,NA
CARFTAGAPNF,TGTGCCCGCTTTACAGCGGGGGCGCCGAACTTC,TRBJ2-7,NA,TRBV6-1,11,TRBD2
CASSWDRASTEAFF,TGTGCCAGCAGCTGGGACAGGGCTTCGACTGAAGCTTTCTTT,TRBJ1-1,few,TRBV6-6,14,TRBD1
CASSFGTGDTGELFF,TGTGCTAGCAGCTTCGGGACAGGGGACACCGGGGAGCTGTTTTTT,TRBJ2-2,NA,TRBV7-7,15,TRBD1
CASSPLQGGSSPLHF,TGTGCCAGCAGTCCACTCCAGGGAGGAAGTTCACCCCTCCACTTT,TRBJ1-6,NA,TRBV6-5,15,NA
CASSVATVYSTDTQYF,TGTGCCAGCAGCGTCGCCACGGTCTATAGCACAGATACGCAGTATTTT,TRBJ2-3,NA,TRBV9,16,NA
CASSIGGTGRGYEQYF,TGTGCCAGTAGTATCGGTGGGACAGGGCGGGGCTACGAGCAGTACTTC,TRBJ2-7,NA,TRBV19,16,TRBD1